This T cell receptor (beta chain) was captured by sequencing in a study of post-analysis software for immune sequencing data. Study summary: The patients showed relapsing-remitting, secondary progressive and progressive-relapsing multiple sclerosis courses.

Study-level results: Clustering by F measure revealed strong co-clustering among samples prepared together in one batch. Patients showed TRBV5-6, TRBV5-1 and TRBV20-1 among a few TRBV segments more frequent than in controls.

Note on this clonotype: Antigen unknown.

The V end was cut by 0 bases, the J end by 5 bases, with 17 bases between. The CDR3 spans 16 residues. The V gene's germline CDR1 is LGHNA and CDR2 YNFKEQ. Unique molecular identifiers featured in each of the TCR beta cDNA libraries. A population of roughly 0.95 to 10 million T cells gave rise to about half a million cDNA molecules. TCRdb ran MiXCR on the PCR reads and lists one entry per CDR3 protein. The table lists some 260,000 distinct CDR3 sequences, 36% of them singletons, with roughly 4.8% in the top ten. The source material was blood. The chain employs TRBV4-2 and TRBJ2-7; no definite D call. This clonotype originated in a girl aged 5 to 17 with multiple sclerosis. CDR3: CASSQDKYGLQDEQYF. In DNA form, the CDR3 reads TGTGCCAGCAGCCAAGATAAATACGGGCTCCAGGACGAGCAGTACTTC.